Listed here are 11 T cell receptor beta chains from one sample, sequenced in a study of CD8+CD57+ T cells in acquired aplastic anemia. The use of genomic DNA as template underpinned the TCR beta VDJ and CDR3 profiling. A single record per CDR3 protein comes from TCRdb applying MiXCR to the reads. The repertoire holds just over 400,000 distinct CDR3 sequences, with roughly 64% as singletons. Material for sequencing was sorted CD4+, CD8+, or CD8+CD57+ T cells (not recorded which) from PBMCs. These receptors originate from a human donor in good health, serving as a control.

This clonotype has ten or more counts. The rearrangement joins TRBV11-2 to TRBJ1-6; TRBD1 agrees at 7 bases. The CDR3 runs 15 residues. V lost 5 bases to trimming and J lost 4 bases; unmatched junction nucleotides: 5. Per germline, CDR1 SGHAT and CDR2 FQNNGV. The CDR3 here is CASSPDRRYNSPLHF. In DNA form, the CDR3 reads TGTGCCAGCAGCCCGGACAGGAGATATAATTCACCCCTCCACTTT.

The V gene is TRBV29-1, the J gene TRBJ2-5; 7 positions agree with TRBD1. Germline lookup yields CDR1 SQVTM and CDR2 ANQGSEA. J gave up 7 bases and V 3 bases, and 8 bases lay outside the gene matches. This CDR3 has 13 amino acids. The CDR3, as DNA: TGCAGCGTTGATCCGACAGGGTTAGGGACCCAGTACTTC. Translation gives CSVDPTGLGTQYF.

As for this clonotype: A read error may produce the germline difference seen at one junction end. The chain joins TRBV7-8 to TRBJ2-3, with D maybe TRBD2 (5 bases). Germline CDR1 and CDR2: SGHVS and FQNEAQ. This CDR3 is 14 amino acids long. Here the CDR3 reads CASSLGPDYGNTYF. The CDR3 region has the DNA TGTGCCAGCAGCTTAGGGCCAGACTATGGCAACACCTACTTT.

In its sample, this clonotype was seen many times. The CDR3 sequence: CSASWGSSYNEQFF. In DNA form, the CDR3 reads TGCAGTGCTAGTTGGGGGAGCTCCTACAATGAGCAGTTCTTC. The chain carries TRBV20-1 and TRBJ2-1; D may match TRBD1 or TRBD2 (5 bases each). The CDR3 covers 14 residues. Germline CDR1 and CDR2: DFQATT and SNEGSKA (reference sequence). Between the trimmed V and J ends, which lost 3 bases and 0 bases, there was a span of 9 bases.

The rearrangement joins TRBV29-1 to TRBJ2-7; 7 bases match TRBD1. This CDR3 is 11 amino acids long. The germline gives CDR1 SQVTM, CDR2 ANQGSEA. Germline trimming cut 4 bases from V and 9 bases from J; bases unmatched to any gene: 6. CDR3: CSVADRAVQYF. DNA of the CDR3: TGCAGCGTTGCCGACAGGGCGGTGCAGTACTTC.

To note about this clonotype: The junction departs from germline at one end; a sequencing error may be responsible. The chain has TRBV24-1 and TRBJ2-6, with D perhaps TRBD1 or TRBD2 (6 bases each). The V gene's germline CDR1 is KGHDR and CDR2 SFDVKD. The CDR3 has 14 amino acids. CDR3 coding DNA: TGTGCCACTACTGCGGGACATGGGCACTACGACCAGTCCTTC. Translated, it gives CATTAGHGHYDQSF.

This clonotype has at least ten counts. The rearrangement uses TRBV12-3 or TRBV12-4 and TRBJ1-4; 9 bases map to TRBD1. Trimming cost V 5 bases and J 1 base; bases outside gene matches: 5. The CDR3 extends over 16 amino acids. The CDR3 loop is CASSRDRAITNEKLFF. The CDR3 coding sequence is TGTGCCAGCAGTAGGGACAGGGCGATAACTAATGAAAAACTGTTTTTT.

Note on this clonotype: Since the CDR3 does not end with the conserved phenylalanine or tryptophan, this likely comes from a read error. This chain joins TRBV10-3 and TRBJ1-2; TRBD1 might be the D (6 bases). This CDR3 is built from 15 residues. Trimming stripped 5 bases from V and 8 bases from J, with 21 bases between. The V gene's germline CDR1 is ENHRY and CDR2 SYGVKD. The CDR3 reads CAISLTGGQDLGYTL. In DNA, the CDR3 is TGTGCCATCAGTTTGACAGGAGGCCAGGACTTAGGCTACACCCTC.

The rearrangement uses TRBV19 and TRBJ2-3, with D possibly matching TRBD1 (6 bases). From germline, CDR1 is LNHDA and CDR2 SQIVND (reference sequence). V was clipped by 8 bases and J by 4 bases, with 13 bases between them. The CDR3 has 13 residues. CDR3 sequence: CASAPWTADTQYF. CDR3 nucleotides: TGTGCCAGTGCACCCTGGACAGCAGATACGCAGTATTTT.

Concerning this clonotype: Compared with germline, one end of the junction differs, possibly owing to a read error. V and J are TRBV7-2 and TRBJ2-1, with a weak D call TRBD2 (5 bases). Germline V CDR1 and CDR2: SGHTA, FQGNSA. This CDR3 is built from 11 residues. The chain's CDR3 is CASSGYNGQCF. The CDR3 coding sequence is TGTGCCAGTTCGGGATATAATGGGCAGTGCTTC.

The chain employs TRBV7-9 and TRBJ1-2; no clear D. Germline V gene data show CDR1 as SEHNR and CDR2 as FQNEAQ (reference sequence). V dropped 7 bases and J dropped 5 bases, with 14 bases sitting between them. The CDR3 extends over 13 amino acids. The CDR3 protein is CASTPGSQYGYTF. In nucleotides, the CDR3 is TGTGCCAGCACTCCGGGGTCTCAATATGGCTACACCTTC.